A selection of T cell receptor beta chains follows, all from one sample in a study of T cell responses to AZD1222 COVID-19 vaccine. Clones were read by immunoSEQ multiplex PCR, and TCRdb kept only the in-frame ones, dropping some. The data show over 110,000 clones, with roughly nine tenths seen just once and 9.3% held by the top ten. The sample consisted of peripheral blood, taken 28 days after the second AZD1222 dose. The source of these receptors is an adult who received the AZD1222 COVID-19 vaccine. CDR3s include the opening cysteine and the closing phenylalanine or tryptophan. Fields, in order: V gene, J gene, clone size, D gene, CDR3 protein, CDR3 DNA. The D gene is left open where the match is weak. Rows give clone size only sometimes, using once, few, many, or a class for an expanded clone.

>TRBV19|TRBJ2-7|.|TRBD1
CASTPTGQGRFIAYEQYF
TGTGCCAGTACCCCAACGGGACAGGGGAGATTCATTGCCTACGAGCAGTACTTC
>TRBV6-6|TRBJ2-4|.|TRBD1
CASSYAGQEFIQYF
TGTGCCAGCAGTTATGCGGGACAGGAGTTTATTCAGTACTTC
>TRBV14|TRBJ1-1|once|.
CASSQVLGEGGSLMGTEAFF
TGTGCCAGCAGCCAAGTACTCGGGGAGGGGGGTTCCCTCATGGGGACTGAAGCTTTCTTT
>TRBV7-3|TRBJ2-2|.|.
CASSSRYTGELFF
TGTGCCAGCAGCTCCCGGTACACCGGGGAGCTGTTTTTT
>TRBV18|TRBJ1-1|.|.
CASSPPLNTEAFF
TGTGCCAGCTCACCTCCATTGAACACTGAAGCTTTCTTT
>TRBV4-3|TRBJ1-5|.|.
CASSQDQQNNQPQHF
TGCGCCAGCAGCCAAGACCAACAGAACAATCAGCCCCAGCATTTT
>TRBV24-1|TRBJ2-1|.|TRBD2
CATSDTGLERGTSGEQFF
TGTGCCACCAGTGATACAGGACTAGAGCGGGGGACCTCCGGTGAGCAGTTCTTC
>TRBV5-6|TRBJ2-1|once|.
CASSLITQASSYNEQFF
TGTGCCAGCAGCTTGATAACACAGGCGAGCTCCTACAATGAGCAGTTCTTC
>TRBV20-1|TRBJ2-7|.|.
CSAVREGEQYF
TGCAGTGCCGTCCGCGAGGGTGAGCAGTACTTC
>TRBV19|TRBJ1-2|.|TRBD1
CASSTFAGQGALGYTF
TGTGCCAGCTCGACTTTTGCGGGACAGGGGGCTTTGGGCTACACCTTC
>TRBV6-5|TRBJ1-5|.|.
CASSYSPVSNQPQHF
TGTGCCAGCAGTTACTCCCCAGTCAGCAATCAGCCCCAGCATTTT
>TRBV28|TRBJ2-5|.|TRBD1
CASSHRGLEETQYF
TGTGCCAGCAGTCACAGGGGGCTTGAAGAGACCCAGTACTTC
>TRBV4-1|TRBJ2-3|.|.
CASSQDLKLTRTDTQYF
TGCGCCAGCAGCCAAGATCTGAAGCTTACGCGCACAGATACGCAGTATTTT
>TRBV6-5|TRBJ1-2|.|.
CASRSRTFSNYGYTF
TGTGCCAGCAGGAGTCGGACATTTTCTAACTATGGCTACACCTTC
>TRBV3-1/TRBV3-2|TRBJ1-1|once|.
CASSQGQMNTEAFF
TGTGCCAGCAGCCAAGGACAGATGAACACTGAAGCTTTCTTT
>TRBV29-1|TRBJ2-3|.|TRBD2
CSVEVPALAGGTQYF
TGCAGCGTTGAAGTCCCCGCCTTAGCGGGCGGTACGCAGTATTTT
>TRBV10-3|TRBJ1-1|.|.
CAITGQEGTEAFF
TGTGCCATCACTGGGCAAGAAGGCACTGAAGCTTTCTTT
>TRBV5-1|TRBJ2-5|once|TRBD2
CASSLAGARQETQYF
TGCGCCAGCAGCTTAGCGGGAGCCCGTCAAGAGACCCAGTACTTC
>TRBV27|TRBJ2-1|.|.
CASSYDTSSYNEQFF
TGTGCCAGCAGTTATGACACGAGCTCCTACAATGAGCAGTTCTTC
>TRBV6-2/TRBV6-3|TRBJ2-3|.|TRBD1
CASSYLGQKTDTQYF
TGTGCCAGCAGTTACCTGGGACAGAAGACAGATACGCAGTATTTT
>TRBV5-1|TRBJ1-2|.|.
CASSTGSDRRYGYTF
TGCGCCAGCAGCACCGGTTCGGACCGCCGGTATGGCTACACCTTC
>TRBV9|TRBJ1-1|.|TRBD1
CASSGTADTEAFF
TGTGCCAGCAGTGGGACAGCAGACACTGAAGCTTTCTTT
>TRBV18|TRBJ2-1|.|.
CASSPPVLNEQFF
TGTGCCAGCTCACCACCGGTACTCAATGAGCAGTTCTTC
>TRBV3-1/TRBV3-2|TRBJ2-1|.|TRBD2
CASSPSGGKYNEQFF
TGTGCCAGCAGCCCCAGCGGGGGGAAATACAATGAGCAGTTCTTC
>TRBV24-1|TRBJ2-2|.|TRBD1
CATSDRGPATGELFF
TGTGCCACCAGTGACAGGGGGCCCGCTACCGGGGAGCTGTTTTTT
>TRBV10-3|TRBJ2-3|.|.
CAISESPKGVTDTQYF
TGTGCCATCAGTGAGTCCCCAAAGGGGGTTACAGATACGCAGTATTTT
>TRBV5-6|TRBJ2-1|.|.
CASSFMTGYNEQFF
TGTGCCAGCAGCTTTATGACGGGGTACAATGAGCAGTTCTTC